A single sample gave rise to the 31 T cell receptor beta chains below, sequenced in a study of shared clonotypes between healthy human individuals. Only CD45RO-negative cells positively selected for CCR7 counted as naive CD8 cells, so terminally differentiated effector memory CD45RA+ cells were excluded. This table comes from immunoSEQ multiplex PCR, and its TCRdb copy is limited to in-frame clones, with some not included. The data show 2 million or so clones, 85% to 95% seen once. Sequencing used naive CD8+ T cells sorted from blood. Receptors were obtained from a young man in good health.

The gene calls are TRBV6-5 and TRBJ2-7, with D maybe TRBD2 (7 bases). The CDR3 has 14 amino acids. Looked up from germline, CDR1 is MNHEY and CDR2 is SVGAGI. Trimming stripped 6 bases from V and 0 bases from J, with 12 bases between. The CDR3 coding sequence is TGTGCCAGCAGCGGGGGGCCTAGCTCCTACGAGCAGTACTTC. It yields the protein CASSGGPSSYEQYF.

Note on this clone: Distinct nucleotide sequences in the sample also encode this CDR3. This chain joins TRBV27 and TRBJ1-5; D might be TRBD1 (5 bases). This CDR3 has 16 residues. V was shortened by 0 bases and J by 4 bases, with 13 bases between the two germline ends. In germline, CDR1 is MNHEY, CDR2 SMNVEV (reference sequence). The CDR3 region has the DNA TGTGCCAGCAGTTTATCGGGAGGGGAAGGGAATCAGCCCCAGCATTTT. Protein sequence: CASSLSGGEGNQPQHF.

The V call is TRBV28, the J call TRBJ1-2; D remains unclear. CDR1 MDHEN and CDR2 SYDVKM come from the germline V gene. The CDR3 length is 13 residues. Trimming removed 4 bases from V and 4 bases from J, with 10 bases in between. The CDR3 DNA reads TGTGCCAGCAGTTATCAGGATACCTATGGCTACACCTTC. Translating it yields CASSYQDTYGYTF.

This chain joins TRBV7-9 and TRBJ2-7, with D possibly being TRBD1 (6 bases). V was cut by 7 bases and J by 1 base, with 14 bases left in between. CDR1 SEHNR and CDR2 FQNEAQ come from the germline V gene (reference sequence). The CDR3 runs 14 residues. The CDR3 bases are TGTGCCAGCACCTCCGTGGACAGATCCTACGAGCAGTACTTC. Protein sequence: CASTSVDRSYEQYF.

The V gene is TRBV27, the J gene TRBJ2-5; 7 bases are shared with TRBD1. CDR3 size: 16 residues. Germline V gene lookup returns CDR1 MNHEY and CDR2 SMNVEV (reference sequence). Germline trimming cut 5 bases from V and 2 bases from J; bases unmatched to any gene: 11. The CDR3 region is CASSPSTGSRQETQYF. As DNA, the CDR3 is TGTGCCAGCAGTCCGTCGACAGGGTCGCGACAAGAGACCCAGTACTTC.

The chain couples TRBV7-2 to TRBJ2-3; perhaps D is TRBD1 or TRBD2 (6 bases each). CDR1 and CDR2 from the germline V gene are SGHTA and FQGNSA. The CDR3 runs to 16 residues. Trimming pared 5 bases from V and 4 bases from J, leaving 19 bases between. This chain's CDR3 is CASSPKEGGLADTQYF. The DNA for the CDR3 is TGTGCCAGCAGCCCTAAGGAGGGGGGCTTGGCAGATACGCAGTATTTT.

This clone was observed once. This CDR3 is CASMGLAGNEQFF. CDR3 nucleotide sequence: TGTGCCAGCATGGGACTAGCGGGTAATGAGCAGTTCTTC. The chain uses TRBV11-2 and TRBJ2-1; 12 nucleotides align to TRBD2. Germline V gene lookup returns CDR1 SGHAT and CDR2 FQNNGV. V dropped 7 bases and J dropped 7; count of bases not matched to a gene: 2. The CDR3 loop spans 13 amino acids.

J is TRBJ2-7 and V is TRBV4-1, with 7 bases lining up with TRBD2. J was trimmed by 7 bases and V by 4 bases; bases with no gene match: 16. Germline lookup yields CDR1 MGHRA and CDR2 YSYEKL. The CDR3 runs to 16 residues. The CDR3 region is CASSRPGTTREGEQYF. CDR3 in DNA: TGCGCCAGCAGCCGCCCAGGGACTACCCGTGAGGGGGAGCAGTACTTC.

This rearrangement joins TRBV10-1 to TRBJ2-1; 11 bases agree with TRBD2. CDR1 is WNHNN, CDR2 SYGVQD, per germline (reference sequence). The CDR3 length is 19 residues. V lost 1 base, J lost 1 base, and 9 bases stayed unmatched. CDR3 sequence: CASSEFGLAGGLSYNEQFF. The CDR3 DNA is TGCGCCAGCAGTGAGTTTGGGCTAGCGGGGGGCCTTTCCTACAATGAGCAGTTCTTC.

This clone occurred a few times. V is TRBV18 and J is TRBJ2-7, with 7 positions matching TRBD1. V shed 4 bases and J 4 bases; nucleotides not matched to a gene: 13. Germline values: CDR1 KGHSH, CDR2 LQKENI. The CDR3 loop spans 16 amino acids. The CDR3 bases are TGTGCCAGCTCACGCAAGGGAACAGGGGATTCTTACGAGCAGTACTTC. Its protein is CASSRKGTGDSYEQYF. The whole variable domain, filled in from reference TRBV18 and TRBJ2-7, reads NAGVMQNPRHLVRRRGQEARLRCSPMKGHSHVYWYRQLPEEGLKFMVYLQKENIIDESGMPKERFSAEFPKEGPSILRIQQVVRGDSAAYFCASSRKGTGDSYEQYFGPGTRLTVT.

The genes are TRBV5-4 and TRBJ1-1, with no clear D. Trimming took 6 bases from V and 4 from J, leaving 13 bases between them. The CDR3 length is 13 residues. Germline V CDR1 and CDR2: SGHNT, YYREEE (reference sequence). The CDR3 nucleotides read TGTGCCAGCACCTTAGACACGGCCACTGAAGCTTTCTTT. It translates to CASTLDTATEAFF.

A word on this clone: Other DNA sequences within the sample encode an identical CDR3. The V and J genes are TRBV6-5 and TRBJ2-3; D remains ambiguous. This CDR3 has 13 residues. The germline V gene has CDR1 MNHEY and CDR2 SVGAGI. Trimming shortened V by 3 bases and J by 2 bases, and 6 bases separated the two germline ends. The chain's CDR3 is CASSYPNTDTQYF. CDR3 nucleotides: TGTGCCAGCAGTTATCCGAACACAGATACGCAGTATTTT.

The J gene is TRBJ1-2, the V gene TRBV13, with unresolved D. The V gene's germline CDR1 is PRHDT and CDR2 FYEKMQ (reference sequence). The CDR3 is 16 residues long. The ends were cut back, 0 bases at V and 3 bases at J, with 14 bases in the middle. The CDR3 protein is CASSLGSAGVDYGYTF. The CDR3 DNA reads TGTGCCAGCAGCTTAGGTTCGGCAGGCGTTGACTATGGCTACACCTTC. The full variable domain, with the rest looked up from reference TRBV13 and TRBJ1-2, is AAGVIQSPRHLIKEKRETATLKCYPIPRHDTVYWYQQGPGQDPQFLISFYEKMQSDKGSIPDRFSAQQFSDYHSELNMSSLELGDSALYFCASSLGSAGVDYGYTFGSGTRLTVV.

This chain connects TRBV4-1 to TRBJ2-7, with 7 bases lining up with TRBD1. The CDR3 is made up of 16 amino acids. Trimming cost V 0 bases and J 1 base; bases outside gene matches: 6. Germline CDR1 MGHRA, CDR2 YSYEKL. The CDR3 reads CASSQENPGQSYEQYF. As DNA, the CDR3 is TGCGCCAGCAGCCAAGAAAACCCGGGACAGTCCTACGAGCAGTACTTC.

Comment on this clone: The sample contains more than one DNA sequence encoding this CDR3. V usage is TRBV6-1 and J usage is TRBJ2-7; D possibly corresponds to TRBD2 (5 bases). Germline CDR1 reads MNHNS; CDR2 reads SASEGT. Trimming stripped 6 bases from V and 2 bases from J, with 11 bases between. CDR3 length equals 13 residues. The CDR3, as DNA: TGTGCCAGCAGGGACCGAGGGACCTACGAGCAGTACTTC. Translation: CASRDRGTYEQYF.

The chain carries TRBV13 and TRBJ2-7; 8 bases are a match to TRBD2. Trimming at V came to 6 bases and at J to 3 bases, leaving 13 bases not matched to a gene. From germline, CDR1 is PRHDT and CDR2 FYEKMQ (reference sequence). The CDR3 contains 16 residues. The CDR3 sequence: CASSAGGDSRGYEQYF. For the CDR3, the DNA is TGTGCCAGCAGTGCGGGGGGAGATTCCAGGGGCTACGAGCAGTACTTC.

The chain employs TRBV27 and TRBJ2-7; TRBD1 matches 10 bases. CDR1 and CDR2 from the germline V gene are MNHEY and SMNVEV (reference sequence). CDR3 length: 16 residues. The V gene end was trimmed by 5 bases and the J gene end by 4 bases; junction bases not matched to a gene: 11. DNA for the CDR3: TGTGCCAGCAGTCCAGATCCGGGACAGGGGTTATACGAGCAGTACTTC. Its protein product is CASSPDPGQGLYEQYF.

The chain combines TRBV4-1 with TRBJ2-3, with D tentatively TRBD2 (6 bases). The V end lost 0 bases, the J end lost 0 bases, and 10 bases lay between the germline ends. This CDR3 is built from 16 residues. The germline V gene has CDR1 MGHRA and CDR2 YSYEKL. This CDR3 is CASSQEGGASTDTQYF. As DNA, the CDR3 is TGCGCCAGCAGCCAAGAGGGGGGAGCTAGCACAGATACGCAGTATTTT.

This clone was detected only once. This chain joins TRBV10-2 and TRBJ1-1; the D gene is possibly TRBD1 (6 bases). Germline V lookup: CDR1 WSHSY, CDR2 SAAADI. V lost 3 bases and J lost 0, with 8 bases in between. The CDR3 totals 14 residues. In nucleotides, the CDR3 is TGCGCCAGCAGTGATACAGGGATGAACACTGAAGCTTTCTTT. It codes for CASSDTGMNTEAFF.

The rearrangement uses TRBV10-3 and TRBJ2-2, with a tentative D call TRBD2 (6 bases). V was trimmed by 2 bases and J by 7 bases, leaving 23 bases between them. In germline, CDR1 is ENHRY, CDR2 SYGVKD. The CDR3 sequence is 18 residues long. CDR3 sequence: CAISESWRDLGYSGELFF. The CDR3 nucleotides read TGTGCCATCAGTGAGAGTTGGCGGGACCTAGGTTATAGCGGGGAGCTGTTTTTT.

This chain connects TRBV11-3 to TRBJ2-1, with 10 bases fitting TRBD1. The germline gives CDR1 SGHNT, CDR2 YENEEA. The CDR3 runs 17 residues. V dropped 4 bases and J dropped 2; count of bases not matched to a gene: 8. CDR3 amino acids: CASSSSPGQGPYNEQFF. CDR3 nucleotides: TGTGCCAGCAGCTCATCCCCGGGACAGGGGCCCTACAATGAGCAGTTCTTC. Full variable domain (remainder filled in from reference TRBV11-3 and TRBJ2-1): EAGVVQSPRYKIIEKKQPVAFWCNPISGHNTLYWYLQNLGQGPELLIRYENEEAVDDSQLPKDRFSAERLKGVDSTLKIQPAELGDSAVYLCASSSSPGQGPYNEQFFGPGTRLTVL.

CDR3 DNA: TGTGCCAGCAGCCCCGGACAGGGTGGAGACACTGAAGCTTTCTTT. Amino acids: CASSPGQGGDTEAFF. The J gene is TRBJ1-1, the V gene TRBV28, with TRBD1 matching over 8 bases. Germline V gene sequence: CDR1 MDHEN, CDR2 SYDVKM. Losses at the gene ends were 6 bases for V and 3 bases for J; bases not matched to a gene: 9. This CDR3 comprises 15 residues.

The chain combines TRBV7-6 with TRBJ2-5; tentative D call: TRBD1 (5 bases). The ends were cut back, 3 bases at V and 3 bases at J, with 17 bases in the middle. Germline V gene data show CDR1 as SGHVS and CDR2 as FNYEAQ. There are 16 residues in the CDR3. The CDR3 region has the DNA TGTGCCAGCAGCTTGAATGGAAGAAGGGGTGAAGAGACCCAGTACTTC. Translation: CASSLNGRRGEETQYF.

V gene TRBV6-1 combines with J gene TRBJ1-4; D unresolved. Germline V lookup: CDR1 MNHNS, CDR2 SASEGT. V was cut by 4 bases and J by 8 bases, with 17 bases left in between. CDR3 length: 15 residues. CDR3 DNA: TGTGCCAGCAGTGGGGCCGCGTGGCAGCTAGAAAAACTGTTTTTT. Protein product: CASSGAAWQLEKLFF.

This chain joins TRBV10-3 and TRBJ2-7; the match to TRBD1 covers 7 bases. Trimming cost V 8 bases and J 5 bases; bases outside gene matches: 9. The length of the CDR3 is 13 residues. Germline CDR1 and CDR2: ENHRY and SYGVKD. The CDR3 nucleotides read TGTGCCATCGGACAGGAAACCGTGGACGAGCAGTACTTC. Translated: CAIGQETVDEQYF.

Comments on this clone: The sample carries other DNA sequences with the same CDR3. J is TRBJ2-1 and V is TRBV6-1; no clear D gene. Germline V gives CDR1 MNHNS, CDR2 SASEGT. The ends were cut back, 5 bases at V and 7 bases at J, with 3 bases in the middle. This CDR3 is 10 amino acids long. DNA of the CDR3: TGTGCCAGCAGTTTAAATGAGCAGTTCTTC. Its protein is CASSLNEQFF.

Only a few counts were recorded for this clone. V and J are TRBV4-3 and TRBJ1-2; the match to TRBD1 covers 7 bases. In germline, CDR1 is LGHNA, CDR2 YSLEER. The CDR3 runs 15 residues. Trimming cost V 0 bases and J 8 bases; bases outside gene matches: 9. DNA for the CDR3: TGCGCCAGCAGCCAAGATCACAGGGGTGGGGGCGGCTACACCTTC. It yields the protein CASSQDHRGGGGYTF.

This chain links TRBV27 with TRBJ2-6; D may match TRBD1 or TRBD2 (5 bases each). V lost 6 bases, J lost 0 bases, and 9 bases lay in between. The CDR3 runs to 15 residues. CDR1 is MNHEY, CDR2 SMNVEV, per germline (reference sequence). DNA for the CDR3: TGTGCCAGCAGGGGGGAAAGCTCTGGGGCCAACGTCCTGACTTTC. Translated, it gives CASRGESSGANVLTF. Full variable domain (missing parts from reference TRBV27 and TRBJ2-6): EAQVTQNPRYLITVTGKKLTVTCSQNMNHEYMSWYRQDPGLGLRQIYYSMNVEVTDKGDVPEGYKVSRKEKRNFPLILESPSPNQTSLYFCASRGESSGANVLTFGAGSRLTVL.

Regarding this clone: The sample carries other DNA sequences with the same CDR3. V and J are TRBV2 and TRBJ2-2; 7 bases match TRBD1. With 7 bases clipped from V and 1 base from J, the junction kept 3 bases outside the gene matches. The germline V gene encodes CDR1 SNHLY and CDR2 FYNNEI. The CDR3 length is 14 residues. The CDR3 DNA is TGTGCCAGCATCGGGACAGAGAACACCGGGGAGCTGTTTTTT. Residues: CASIGTENTGELFF. The entire variable domain, with the rest obtained from reference TRBV2 and TRBJ2-2, is as follows: EPEVTQTPSHQVTQMGQEVILRCVPISNHLYFYWYRQILGQKVEFLVSFYNNEISEKSEIFDDQFSVERPDGSNFTLKIRSTKLEDSAMYFCASIGTENTGELFFGEGSRLTVL.

The CDR3 coding sequence is TGCGCCAGCAGGGGGGACGGTAATGAAAAACTGTTTTTT. Amino acid sequence: CASRGDGNEKLFF. The chain combines TRBV5-1 with TRBJ1-4, with D perhaps matching TRBD1 (5 bases). CDR1 is SGHRS and CDR2 is YFSETQ in the germline V gene. This CDR3 is built from 13 residues. The germline V and J ends were trimmed by 5 bases and 4 bases, with 9 bases remaining between them. Full variable domain (missing parts from reference TRBV5-1 and TRBJ1-4): KAGVTQTPRYLIKTRGQQVTLSCSPISGHRSVSWYQQTPGQGLQFLFEYFSETQRNKGNFPGRFSGRQFSNSRSEMNVSTLELGDSALYLCASRGDGNEKLFFGSGTQLSVL.

The chain uses TRBV30 and TRBJ1-1; a possible D gene is TRBD1 (6 bases). Trimming took off 8 bases at V and 5 bases at J, with 18 bases between the two ends. This CDR3 region has 13 residues. The germline CDR1 and CDR2 sequences are GTSNPN and SVGIG (reference sequence). The DNA for the CDR3 is TGTGCCAGCGATGGGGGCGCCGGGACTGAAGCTTTCTTT. It is translated as CASDGGAGTEAFF.